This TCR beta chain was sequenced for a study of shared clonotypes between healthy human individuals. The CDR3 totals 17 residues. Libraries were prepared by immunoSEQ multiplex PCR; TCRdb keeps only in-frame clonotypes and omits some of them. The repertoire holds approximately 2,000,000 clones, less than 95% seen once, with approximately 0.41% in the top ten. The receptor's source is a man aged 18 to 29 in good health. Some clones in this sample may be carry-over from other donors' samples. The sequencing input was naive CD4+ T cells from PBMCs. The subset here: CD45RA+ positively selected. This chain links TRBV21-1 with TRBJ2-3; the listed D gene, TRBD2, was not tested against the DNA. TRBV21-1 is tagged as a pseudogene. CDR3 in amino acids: CAVHFELGSGSVDTQYF. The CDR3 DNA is TGTGCCGTACACTTTGAGTTGGGCAGCGGGAGTGTAGATACGCAGTATTTT.